This is a list of T cell receptor beta chains from one sample in a study of identical twins. TCRdb recomputed calls from the 5' RACE reads with MiXCR, one row per CDR3 protein. The repertoire consists of 420,000 or so distinct CDR3 sequences, with around 20% occurring once and the leading ten covering 9.5% to 15%. The sequenced sample was naive T cells sorted from blood. Source of these receptors: a man in his fifties or sixties in good health. Each CDR3 is given with its conserved first and last residue. A D gene is named only where the DNA matches it firmly. A row's size may be missing; if present it is once, few, many or a size class.

>TRBV20-1|many|.|TRBJ1-1
TGCAGTGCTGGTCGGCTCACTGAAGCTTTCTTT
CSAGRLTEAFF
>TRBV7-2|few|TRBD1|TRBJ2-7
TGTGCCAGCAGCTATAGGACAGGACCCTACGAGCAGTACTTC
CASSYRTGPYEQYF
>TRBV29-1|many|.|TRBJ2-2
TGCAGCGCAGGGATCGCGAACACCGGGGAGCTGTTTTTT
CSAGIANTGELFF
>TRBV5-1|few|.|TRBJ1-1
TGCGCCAGCAGCTTGGCCATGGCAGGGTCTGAAGCTTTCTTT
CASSLAMAGSEAFF
>TRBV13|many|TRBD2|TRBJ2-2
TGTGCCAGCACCATTTCTAAGGGACTAGCCAACACCGGGGAGCTGTTTTTT
CASTISKGLANTGELFF
>TRBV5-1|.|.|TRBJ2-5
TGCGCCAGCAGCCATCCCGGTAGGGGCGGAGAGACCCAGTACTTC
CASSHPGRGGETQYF
>TRBV4-3|.|TRBD2|TRBJ2-1
TGCGCCAGCAGCCAAGGACTAGCGGGACCGAATGAGCAGTTCTTC
CASSQGLAGPNEQFF
>TRBV20-1|few|.|TRBJ1-6
TGCAGTGCTGCCGTGTCCTACAGCTCCTATAATTCACCCCTCCACTTT
CSAAVSYSSYNSPLHF
>TRBV6-1|few|.|TRBJ2-5
TGTGCCTCCAGGGGGGCAGGGGCGGAGACCCAGTACTTC
CASRGAGAETQYF
>TRBV7-8|.|.|TRBJ2-7
TGTGCCAGCAGCTTACGGTTGGGGGGAAGAAGATACGAGCAGTACTTC
CASSLRLGGRRYEQYF
>TRBV11-2|many|TRBD2|TRBJ2-1
TGTGCCAGCAGCTCTCCGTGGGGGACTAGCGGGAGTCTTGGCAATGAGCAGTTCTTC
CASSSPWGTSGSLGNEQFF
>TRBV3-1|.|.|TRBJ2-1
TGTGCCAGCAGCCAAGGACGTGGGAATGAGCAGTTCTTC
CASSQGRGNEQFF
>TRBV19|many|.|TRBJ2-1
TGTGCCAGTAGTAAGGAGGACTCCAGTCGGTCCTACAATGAGCAGTTCTTC
CASSKEDSSRSYNEQFF
>TRBV28|many|TRBD1|TRBJ1-2
TGTGCCAGCAGTTACCCCAGGGGGAGGGGGTATGGCTACACCTTC
CASSYPRGRGYGYTF
>TRBV5-5|many|.|TRBJ2-7
TGTGCCAGCAAACCCGGGGTCTCCTACGAGCAGTACTTC
CASKPGVSYEQYF
>TRBV28|.|TRBD1|TRBJ2-4
TGTGCCAGCAGTGCAACAGGGGCGAGGGCCAAAAACATTCAGTACTTC
CASSATGARAKNIQYF
>TRBV4-1|.|TRBD1|TRBJ2-3
TGCGCCAGCAGCCAAGATCGGAGGACAGGGGTAGATACGCAGTATTTT
CASSQDRRTGVDTQYF
>TRBV7-2|many|TRBD2|TRBJ2-3
TGTGCCACCGGGAGGACTAGCGGGGTCACAGATACGCAGTATTTT
CATGRTSGVTDTQYF
>TRBV4-2|many|TRBD2|TRBJ2-2
TGTGCCAGCAGCCAAGACCCACTAGCGGGAGCGGCCGGGGAGCTGTTTTTT
CASSQDPLAGAAGELFF
>TRBV3-1|many|.|TRBJ2-7
TGTGCCAGCAGCCAAGAGGGGAGAACCTACGAGCAGTACTTC
CASSQEGRTYEQYF
>TRBV27|.|TRBD1|TRBJ2-3
TGTGCCAGCAGTCCCAGGGGGCCCCTCAGCACAGATACGCAGTATTTT
CASSPRGPLSTDTQYF
>TRBV20-1|.|TRBD1|TRBJ2-3
TGCAGTGCTAAACAGGGGGCAAGGACAGATACGCAGTATTTT
CSAKQGARTDTQYF
>TRBV15|few|TRBD2|TRBJ2-2
TGTGCCACCAGCAGAGTGGGAGGGAGTACCGGGGAGCTGTTTTTT
CATSRVGGSTGELFF
>TRBV27|.|.|TRBJ2-3
TGTGCCAGCAGTTTAACAGGGACGGCAGATACGCAGTATTTT
CASSLTGTADTQYF
>TRBV12-3/TRBV12-4|.|.|TRBJ1-1
TGTGCCAGCAGAATGGGTGGACAGCTGAACACTGAAGCTTTCTTT
CASRMGGQLNTEAFF
>TRBV27|.|.|TRBJ2-1
TGTGCCAGCAGTTGGGGAGCGGTTTCGGATGAGCAGTTCTTC
CASSWGAVSDEQFF
>TRBV4-3|.|TRBD1|TRBJ1-1
TGCGCCAGCAGCCAAGATAAGGGCAGGGGGCGGACTGAAGCTTTCTTT
CASSQDKGRGRTEAFF
>TRBV29-1|few|.|TRBJ2-3
TGCAGCGTTGTAGCCTCGGGTGACGGGGAGCAGTATTTT
CSVVASGDGEQYF
>TRBV12-3/TRBV12-4|.|TRBD1|TRBJ1-1
TGTGCCAGCAGAACCGGACAGGTCTACGAGGCTTTCTTT
CASRTGQVYEAFF
>TRBV19|many|.|TRBJ1-6
TGTGCCAGTATCCTCCTACGTGGGGTTTTTCATTCACCCCTCCACTTT
CASILLRGVFHSPLHF
>TRBV4-3|many|TRBD2|TRBJ2-1
TGCGCCAGCAGCCAAGATGGGCAGGCGGGAGGCATTTTGAATGAGCAGTTCTTC
CASSQDGQAGGILNEQFF
>TRBV10-1|many|TRBD1|TRBJ2-7
TGCGCCAGCACCGGACAGGGGACCTACGAGCAGTACTTC
CASTGQGTYEQYF
>TRBV12-3/TRBV12-4|many|.|TRBJ2-2
TGTGCCAGCAGTTTTAAGGCGGCCGGGGAGCTGTTTTTT
CASSFKAAGELFF
>TRBV4-2|few|.|TRBJ2-2
TGTGCCAGCAGCCAAGATCCCCTTCTGGGGGGCACCGGGGAGCTGTTTTTT
CASSQDPLLGGTGELFF
>TRBV19|.|.|TRBJ2-3
TGTGCCAGTTCAACGGGTAGCCTATATAGCACAGATACGCAGTATTTT
CASSTGSLYSTDTQYF
>TRBV4-3|many|.|TRBJ2-1
TGCGCCAGCAGCCAAGATTCCTCCCCCGTGGAGCAGTTCTTC
CASSQDSSPVEQFF
>TRBV10-3|.|TRBD2|TRBJ2-3
TGTGCCACGTCTAGCGGGAGTACAGATACGCAGTATTTT
CATSSGSTDTQYF
>TRBV4-3|.|TRBD2|TRBJ2-3
TGCGCCAGCAGCCAAGAAGGGACTAGTGGTGCAAATACGCAGTATTTT
CASSQEGTSGANTQYF
>TRBV9|.|.|TRBJ2-7
TGTGCCAGCAGCCCGGCGGGGGCCGGCTCCTACGAGCAGTACTTC
CASSPAGAGSYEQYF
>TRBV6-4|.|TRBD1|TRBJ1-2
TGTGCCAGCAGGACCCCGACAGGGGGCGAACGCCTGTCTAACTATGGCTACACCTTC
CASRTPTGGERLSNYGYTF
>TRBV5-1|many|TRBD1|TRBJ1-1
TGCGCCAGCAGTCTCCAGGGGGGAAACACTGAAGCTTTCTTT
CASSLQGGNTEAFF
>TRBV28|.|.|TRBJ2-5
TGTGCCAGCAGTTTCGGTCAAACAGTGCAAGAGACCCAGTACTTC
CASSFGQTVQETQYF
>TRBV28|many|.|TRBJ2-2
TGTGCCAGCAGCCCGGATGGGAGCACCGGGGAGCTGTTTTTT
CASSPDGSTGELFF
>TRBV7-3|.|.|TRBJ2-1
TGTGCCAGCAGCGCGAGCGAAGGACTAGAGCAGTTCTTC
CASSASEGLEQFF
>TRBV7-2|.|.|TRBJ1-3
TGTGCCAGCAGCTTGGGGACCGGGCCCGGGAGAAACACCATATATTTT
CASSLGTGPGRNTIYF
>TRBV27|.|.|TRBJ2-3
TGTGCCAGCAGTATTAGACTGAGAGATACGCAGTATTTT
CASSIRLRDTQYF
>TRBV5-5|many|.|TRBJ2-7
TGTGCCAGCAGCTTTACATCAACCTACGAGCAGTACTTC
CASSFTSTYEQYF
>TRBV12-3/TRBV12-4|many|.|TRBJ1-2
TGTGCCAGCAGCAGGGACCCTAACTATGGCTACACCTTC
CASSRDPNYGYTF
>TRBV10-3|many|.|TRBJ2-1
TGTGCCATCACCGCTGGGGGGGCACCCTACAATGAGCAGTTCTTC
CAITAGGAPYNEQFF
>TRBV20-1|many|TRBD2|TRBJ2-1
TGCAGTGCGCGTTTGCTAGCGGGCGCCTGGATGGATGAGCAGTTCTTC
CSARLLAGAWMDEQFF
>TRBV2|many|.|TRBJ2-7
TGTGCCAGCAGTGGGGTGAACTCCTACGAGCAGTACTTC
CASSGVNSYEQYF
>TRBV5-1|.|.|TRBJ2-7
TGCGCCAGCAGCTCTTACTCCCTACCCTACGAGCAGTACTTC
CASSSYSLPYEQYF